These T cell receptor beta chains were read from a single sample in a study of breast tumors, draining lymph nodes, adjacent tissues. MiXCR, run by TCRdb on the multiplex PCR reads, gives a single entry per CDR3 protein. Among roughly 80,000 distinct CDR3 sequences listed, approximately 19% were seen once. The specimen sequenced was axillary lymph node tissue. The source is a female donor with breast cancer. Some clones in this sample may be carry-over from other donors' samples. CDR3s include the opening cysteine and the closing phenylalanine or tryptophan. The D gene is left open where the match is weak. Only some rows state a clone size, as once, few, many or a class for expanded clones.

d_call: NA
v_call: TRBV6-5
j_call: TRBJ1-3
clone_size: many
cdr3_aa: CASSYSTGDRNTIYF
cdr3_nt: TGTGCCAGCAGTTACTCGACGGGGGACAGAAACACCATATATTTT

d_call: TRBD2
v_call: TRBV29-1
j_call: TRBJ2-3
clone_size: NA
cdr3_aa: CSVGASGRASDTQYF
cdr3_nt: TGCAGCGTTGGGGCTAGCGGGAGGGCCTCGGATACGCAGTATTTT

d_call: NA
v_call: TRBV4-1
j_call: TRBJ2-7
clone_size: many
cdr3_aa: CASSQEWGERYEQYF
cdr3_nt: TGCGCCAGCAGCCAAGAATGGGGGGAGAGGTACGAGCAGTACTTC

d_call: NA
v_call: TRBV4-2
j_call: TRBJ2-2
clone_size: many
cdr3_aa: CASSQARGEGAGELFF
cdr3_nt: TGTGCCAGCAGCCAAGCTCGGGGGGAGGGGGCCGGGGAGCTGTTTTTT

d_call: TRBD2
v_call: TRBV6-5
j_call: TRBJ2-1
clone_size: many
cdr3_aa: CASSYSQIAGGGEQFF
cdr3_nt: TGTGCCAGCAGTTACTCCCAGATAGCGGGAGGCGGAGAGCAGTTCTTC

d_call: NA
v_call: TRBV24-1
j_call: TRBJ2-7
clone_size: many
cdr3_aa: CATSDDKGWEQYF
cdr3_nt: TGTGCCACCAGTGACGATAAGGGCTGGGAGCAGTACTTC

d_call: TRBD2
v_call: TRBV5-5
j_call: TRBJ2-1
clone_size: many
cdr3_aa: CASSLAGVILDEQFF
cdr3_nt: TGTGCCAGCAGCTTAGCGGGAGTGATTCTCGATGAGCAGTTCTTC

d_call: NA
v_call: TRBV5-1
j_call: TRBJ2-1
clone_size: NA
cdr3_aa: CASSSRGANYNEQFF
cdr3_nt: TGCGCCAGCAGCTCCCGGGGGGCTAACTACAATGAGCAGTTCTTC

d_call: NA
v_call: TRBV5-1
j_call: TRBJ2-5
clone_size: many
cdr3_aa: CASSPDRVGQETQYF
cdr3_nt: TGCGCCAGCAGCCCTGATCGGGTGGGCCAAGAGACCCAGTACTTC

d_call: TRBD2
v_call: TRBV11-2
j_call: TRBJ2-2
clone_size: many
cdr3_aa: CASSLLAGGSGELFF
cdr3_nt: TGTGCCAGCAGCTTACTAGCGGGAGGAAGCGGGGAGCTGTTTTTT

d_call: NA
v_call: TRBV5-4
j_call: TRBJ1-5
clone_size: many
cdr3_aa: CASSLMGADQPQHF
cdr3_nt: TGTGCCAGCAGCTTAATGGGAGCGGATCAGCCCCAGCATTTT

d_call: NA
v_call: TRBV20-1
j_call: TRBJ1-2
clone_size: NA
cdr3_aa: CSARGRGRHYGYTF
cdr3_nt: TGCAGTGCTAGAGGCCGGGGACGGCACTATGGCTACACCTTC

d_call: TRBD1
v_call: TRBV7-3
j_call: TRBJ2-1
clone_size: many
cdr3_aa: CASSIQGANYNEQFF
cdr3_nt: TGTGCCAGCAGCATACAGGGGGCTAACTACAATGAGCAGTTCTTC